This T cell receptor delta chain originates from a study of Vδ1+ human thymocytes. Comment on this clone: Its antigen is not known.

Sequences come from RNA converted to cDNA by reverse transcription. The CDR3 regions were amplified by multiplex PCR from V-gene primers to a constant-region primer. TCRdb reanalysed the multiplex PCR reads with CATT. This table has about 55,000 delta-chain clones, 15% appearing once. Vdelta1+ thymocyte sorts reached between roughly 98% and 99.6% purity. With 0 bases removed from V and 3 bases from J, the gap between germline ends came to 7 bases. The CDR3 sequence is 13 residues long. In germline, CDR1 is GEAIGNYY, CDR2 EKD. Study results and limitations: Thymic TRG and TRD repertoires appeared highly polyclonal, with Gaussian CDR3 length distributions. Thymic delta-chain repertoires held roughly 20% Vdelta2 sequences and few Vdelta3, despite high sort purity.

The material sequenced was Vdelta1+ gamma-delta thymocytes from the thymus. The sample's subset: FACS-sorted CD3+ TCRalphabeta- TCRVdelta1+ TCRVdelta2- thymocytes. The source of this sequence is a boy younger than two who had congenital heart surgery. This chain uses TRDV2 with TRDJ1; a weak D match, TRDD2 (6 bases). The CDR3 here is CACDTAFPDKLIF. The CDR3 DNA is TGTGCCTGTGACACCGCCTTCCCCGATAAACTCATCTTT.